This TCR beta chain was captured in a study of T cell repertoires in cytomegalovirus infection. TCRdb ran MiXCR on the reads and lists one entry per CDR3 protein. The sample has about 200,000 distinct CDR3 sequences, roughly 9% seen once; the top ten hold about 4.6%. This clonotype was counted at least ten times. This CDR3 contains 14 residues. The V gene's germline CDR1 is SGHVS and CDR2 FQNEAQ. V lost 2 bases and J 14 bases, leaving 18 bases between the germline ends. Sequencing input: PBMCs. V and J are TRBV7-8 and TRBJ1-4; D is uncertain. The source is a human donor in good health (CMV status not recorded). Some clones in this sample may be carry-over from other donors' samples. The CDR3 spells CASSLFSGPILLFF. In nucleotides, the CDR3 is TGTGCCAGCAGCTTATTTTCGGGCCCCATACTCCTGTTTTTT.